Listed here are 26 T cell receptor beta chains from one sample, sequenced in a study of blood T cell repertoires in COVID-19. TCRdb keeps only in-frame clones here, not all; method: immunoSEQ multiplex PCR. The repertoire includes 200,000 to 250,000 clones, around 82% of them detected once, and less than 7% sits in the top ten. Sequencing input: peripheral blood. These receptor sequences come from a woman in her 70s with acute or convalescent COVID-19.

The chain is built from TRBV6-6 and TRBJ1-5; weak D call: TRBD1 (5 bases). V was pared by 1 base and J by 5 bases, with 6 bases between. The V gene's germline CDR1 is MNHNY and CDR2 SVGAGI (reference sequence). CDR3 length: 13 amino acids. The chain's CDR3 is CASSYLGDQPQHF. CDR3 nucleotide sequence: TGTGCCAGCAGTTACTTAGGGGATCAGCCCCAGCATTTT.

The rearrangement joins TRBV7-6 to TRBJ2-1; TRBD1 agrees at 11 bases. The V segment lost 5 bases and the J segment 6 bases; nucleotides outside the gene matches: 3. CDR1 and CDR2 from the germline V gene are SGHVS and FNYEAQ. This CDR3 has 14 residues. The CDR3 spells CASSTGTGGNEQFF. The CDR3 coding sequence is TGTGCCAGCAGCACCGGGACAGGGGGCAATGAGCAGTTCTTC. Full variable domain (remainder filled in from reference TRBV7-6 and TRBJ2-1): GAGVSQSPRYKVTKRGQDVALRCDPISGHVSLYWYRQALGQGPEFLTYFNYEAQQDKSGLPNDRFSAERPEGSISTLTIQRTEQRDSAMYRCASSTGTGGNEQFFGPGTRLTVL.

V is TRBV10-3 and J is TRBJ1-1; D is perhaps TRBD1 (6 bases). The ends were cut back, 3 bases at V and 3 bases at J, with 11 bases in the middle. The germline CDR1 and CDR2 sequences are ENHRY and SYGVKD. The CDR3 has 14 amino acids. CDR3 bases: TGTGCCATCAGTGACAGGGGTGTTTACACTGAAGCTTTCTTT. Encoded protein: CAISDRGVYTEAFF.

The V call is TRBV20-1, the J call TRBJ2-3, with 8 bases matching TRBD2. After removal of 3 bases from V and 2 bases from J, the junction contained 4 bases not matched to a gene. Germline V gives CDR1 DFQATT, CDR2 SNEGSKA (reference sequence). CDR3 length: 14 amino acids. The CDR3 here is CSASREGNTDTQYF. In DNA, the CDR3 is TGCAGTGCTAGTCGGGAGGGCAACACAGATACGCAGTATTTT.

In its sample, this clone was seen a few times. The rearrangement links TRBV10-1 to TRBJ2-6; D might be TRBD2 (5 bases). The CDR3 is 18 amino acids. Germline V lookup: CDR1 WNHNN, CDR2 SYGVQD (reference sequence). The V end lost 0 bases, the J end lost 1 base, and 13 bases lay between the germline ends. CDR3 bases: TGCGCCAGCAGTGAGTCCCGGATCGGGGTATCTGGGGCCAACGTCCTGACTTTC. This encodes CASSESRIGVSGANVLTF.

This chain joins TRBV20-1 and TRBJ2-3; D not resolved. Germline CDR1 DFQATT, CDR2 SNEGSKA (reference sequence). The CDR3 covers 14 residues. The V and J ends lost 3 bases and 4 bases respectively, with 14 bases between them. CDR3 loop: CSASLSSISDTQYF. The CDR3 DNA reads TGCAGTGCTAGTTTGTCCAGTATCTCAGATACGCAGTATTTT.

The count of this clone is one. This sequence joins TRBV19 and TRBJ2-2; 7 positions agree with TRBD1. The germline V gene encodes CDR1 LNHDA and CDR2 SQIVND (reference sequence). Losses at the gene ends were 3 bases for V and 4 bases for J; bases not matched to a gene: 5. The CDR3 spans 15 residues. The CDR3 protein is CASSILDRATGELFF. CDR3 coding DNA: TGTGCCAGTAGTATCCTCGACAGGGCCACCGGGGAGCTGTTTTTT.

V is TRBV10-3 and J is TRBJ1-2; unclear D gene. Trimming removed 8 bases from V and 5 bases from J, with 15 bases in between. CDR3 length equals 13 residues. Germline lookup yields CDR1 ENHRY and CDR2 SYGVKD. The CDR3: CAISRGIGYGYTF. CDR3 in DNA: TGTGCCATCTCCCGGGGTATTGGGTATGGCTACACCTTC.

The rearrangement uses TRBV19 and TRBJ1-1, with 8 bases that match TRBD1. The germline V gene encodes CDR1 LNHDA and CDR2 SQIVND (reference sequence). V lost 4 bases to trimming and J lost 5 bases; unmatched junction nucleotides: 6. The CDR3 length is 14 residues. The CDR3 DNA follows: TGTGCCAGTAGTACCCAGGGGGCGGGGACTGAAGCTTTCTTT. Amino acid sequence: CASSTQGAGTEAFF.

The chain carries TRBV5-5 and TRBJ1-1, with 9 bases that match TRBD1. The germline V gene has CDR1 SGHKS and CDR2 YYEKEE (reference sequence). This CDR3 is built from 15 residues. The V gene end was trimmed by 3 bases and the J gene end by 0 bases; junction bases not matched to a gene: 3. The CDR3 loop reads CASSYTGGMNTEAFF. The CDR3 DNA sequence: TGTGCCAGCAGCTACACAGGGGGCATGAACACTGAAGCTTTCTTT.

In its sample, this clone was seen a few times. The V gene is TRBV20-1, the J gene TRBJ1-6, with D uncertain. Germline CDR1 is DFQATT and CDR2 is SNEGSKA (reference sequence). V dropped 1 base and J dropped 9 bases, with 4 bases sitting between them. The CDR3 is 11 residues long. The CDR3 DNA reads as TGCAGTGCTAGAGCCGTTTCACCCCTCCACTTT. Translation gives CSARAVSPLHF.

The DNA for the CDR3 is TGTGCCACCAGTGATCGGAAACCGGGACAGGTGTATGGCTACACCTTC. Its translation is CATSDRKPGQVYGYTF. J is TRBJ1-2 and V is TRBV24-1; 8 bases map to TRBD1. Germline V lookup: CDR1 KGHDR, CDR2 SFDVKD. V lost 3 bases and J lost 5; bases outside the gene matches: 10. This CDR3 region has 16 residues.

This clone occurred once. V is TRBV10-3 and J is TRBJ2-3; 11 nucleotides align to TRBD2. The CDR3 is made up of 16 amino acids. Trimming at V came to 6 bases and at J to 0 bases, leaving 5 bases not matched to a gene. CDR1 and CDR2 (germline): ENHRY, SYGVKD. This CDR3 is CAIRGTSGDSTDTQYF. Written as DNA, the CDR3 is TGTGCCATCAGGGGGACTAGCGGAGACAGCACAGATACGCAGTATTTT.

V and J are TRBV9 and TRBJ2-1; 7 bases fit TRBD1. The CDR3 covers 14 residues. Trimming removed 3 bases from V and 4 bases from J; junction bases left unmatched: 4. Looked up from germline, CDR1 is SGDLS and CDR2 is YYNGEE. The CDR3 sequence: CASSEDRPYNEQFF. As DNA, the CDR3 is TGTGCCAGCAGCGAGGACAGGCCATACAATGAGCAGTTCTTC.

The chain joins TRBV5-6 to TRBJ2-3; perhaps TRBD1 as D (5 bases). Germline CDR1 reads SGHDT; CDR2 reads YYEEEE. This CDR3 is 15 amino acids long. V lost 0 bases to trimming and J lost 3 bases, with 11 bases between them. The DNA for the CDR3 is TGTGCCAGCAGCTTGGGGCTGGGGCAGACAGATACGCAGTATTTT. Amino acid sequence: CASSLGLGQTDTQYF.

In its sample, this clone was seen once. The chain joins TRBV24-1 to TRBJ2-3; 8 bases match TRBD2. V dropped 12 bases and J dropped 3; count of bases not matched to a gene: 10. The germline CDR1 and CDR2 sequences are KGHDR and SFDVKD. The CDR3 length is 14 residues. The CDR3, as DNA: TGTGCCGCTAGTGGCGGGGGGTGGACAGATACGCAGTATTTT. As protein: CAASGGGWTDTQYF.

The chain is built from TRBV30 and TRBJ1-2, with D maybe TRBD1 (6 bases). The CDR3 has 13 residues. V lost 3 bases, J lost 5 bases, and 13 bases lay in between. CDR1 GTSNPN and CDR2 SVGIG come from the germline V gene (reference sequence). The CDR3 sequence: CAWSPGDIYGYTF. CDR3 DNA: TGTGCCTGGAGCCCCGGGGACATTTATGGCTACACCTTC.

V gene TRBV3-1 (or the pseudogene TRBV3-2) combines with J gene TRBJ2-1, with 9 nucleotides matching TRBD2. After removal of 6 bases from V and 6 bases from J, the junction contained 3 bases not matched to a gene. The CDR3 has 13 residues. Germline values: CDR1 LGHDT, CDR2 YNNKEL (reference sequence). CDR3 sequence reads: CASRLAGSNEQFF. Here the CDR3 DNA reads TGTGCCAGCAGACTAGCGGGTTCCAATGAGCAGTTCTTC.

The chain recombines TRBV28 with TRBJ1-3; 7 positions agree with TRBD1. Per germline, CDR1 MDHEN and CDR2 SYDVKM. V trimming: 7 bases; J trimming: 4 bases; junction bases outside the gene matches: 7. The CDR3 has 14 residues. CDR3: CASKRGTAGNTIYF. In DNA, the CDR3 is TGTGCCAGCAAACGGGGGACAGCGGGAAACACCATATATTTT. Filled out from reference TRBV28 and TRBJ1-3, the complete variable domain reads DVKVTQSSRYLVKRTGEKVFLECVQDMDHENMFWYRQDPGLGLRLIYFSYDVKMKEKGDIPEGYSVSREKKERFSLILESASTNQTSMYLCASKRGTAGNTIYFGEGSWLTVV.

The chain employs TRBV5-1 and TRBJ1-3, with a tentative D call TRBD1 (6 bases). The CDR3 has 15 residues. In germline, CDR1 is SGHRS, CDR2 YFSETQ. Trimming shortened V by 1 base and J by 0 bases, and 8 bases separated the two germline ends. CDR3 coding DNA: TGCGCCAGCAGCTTGACAGGGACCTCTGGAAACACCATATATTTT. It codes for CASSLTGTSGNTIYF.

This chain links TRBV7-9 with TRBJ2-5, with 7 bases that match TRBD1. V shed 5 bases and J 2 bases; nucleotides not matched to a gene: 2. From germline, CDR1 is SEHNR and CDR2 FQNEAQ (reference sequence). CDR3 length equals 13 residues. This CDR3 reads CASSPGQQETQYF. The CDR3 DNA is TGTGCCAGCAGCCCGGGACAGCAAGAGACCCAGTACTTC.

This chain joins TRBV7-9 and TRBJ2-1; 12 bases are a match to TRBD2. The CDR3 runs to 18 residues. J lost 1 base, V lost 5 bases, and 9 bases had no gene match. The germline V gene encodes CDR1 SEHNR and CDR2 FQNEAQ (reference sequence). CDR3 amino acids: CASSRRLAGVGSYNEQFF. The CDR3 nucleotides are TGTGCCAGCAGCCGACGACTAGCGGGAGTAGGGTCCTACAATGAGCAGTTCTTC.

This chain uses TRBV19 with TRBJ1-5, with a weak D call TRBD1 (6 bases). The CDR3 loop spans 18 amino acids. Germline assignment: CDR1 LNHDA and CDR2 SQIVND (reference sequence). The ends were cut back, 3 bases at V and 4 bases at J, with 22 bases in the middle. CDR3 sequence reads: CASSIGAGASSSNQPQHF. Here the CDR3 DNA reads TGTGCCAGTAGTATCGGGGCAGGGGCGTCAAGTTCGAATCAGCCCCAGCATTTT.

This clone was found many times. The genes are TRBV18 and TRBJ1-6; no clear D. Germline values: CDR1 KGHSH, CDR2 LQKENI. The CDR3 covers 17 residues. The ends were cut back, 0 bases at V and 0 bases at J, with 9 bases in the middle. DNA of the CDR3: TGTGCCAGCTCACCACCGTCGTCGAGCTCCTATAATTCACCCCTCCACTTT. The encoded protein is CASSPPSSSSYNSPLHF.

The chain joins TRBV5-1 to TRBJ2-3; 13 nucleotides align to TRBD2. J was trimmed by 1 base and V by 4 bases; bases with no gene match: 9. The CDR3 contains 18 residues. CDR1 SGHRS and CDR2 YFSETQ come from the germline V gene. For the CDR3, the DNA is TGCGCCAGCAGCACCGGGACTAGCGGGAATAAGGGCACAGATACGCAGTATTTT. This codes for CASSTGTSGNKGTDTQYF. Full variable domain (rest looked up from reference TRBV5-1 and TRBJ2-3): KAGVTQTPRYLIKTRGQQVTLSCSPISGHRSVSWYQQTPGQGLQFLFEYFSETQRNKGNFPGRFSGRQFSNSRSEMNVSTLELGDSALYLCASSTGTSGNKGTDTQYFGPGTRLTVL.

The chain recombines TRBV28 with TRBJ1-4; D possibly corresponds to TRBD1 (5 bases). Germline V gene data show CDR1 as MDHEN and CDR2 as SYDVKM. The length of the CDR3 is 15 residues. Trimming left V 7 bases short and J 6 bases short, with 18 bases between. Written as DNA, the CDR3 is TGTGCCAGCAACGGACCGACGGGGGGTGATGAAAAACTGTTTTTT. It is translated as CASNGPTGGDEKLFF.